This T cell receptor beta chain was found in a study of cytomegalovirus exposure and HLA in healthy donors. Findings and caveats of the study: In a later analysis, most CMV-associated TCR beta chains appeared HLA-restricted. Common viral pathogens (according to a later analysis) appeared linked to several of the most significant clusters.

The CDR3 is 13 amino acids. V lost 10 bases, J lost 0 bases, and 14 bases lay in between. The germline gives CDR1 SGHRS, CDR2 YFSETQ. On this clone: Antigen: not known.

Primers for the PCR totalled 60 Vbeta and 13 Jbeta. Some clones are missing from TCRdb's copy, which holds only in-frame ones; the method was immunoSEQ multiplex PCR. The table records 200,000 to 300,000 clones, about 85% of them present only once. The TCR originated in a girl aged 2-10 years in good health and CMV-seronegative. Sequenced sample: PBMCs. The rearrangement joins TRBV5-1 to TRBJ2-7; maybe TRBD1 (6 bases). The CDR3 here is CAFPRDTSYEQYF. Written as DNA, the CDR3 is TGCGCCTTTCCCCGGGACACCTCCTACGAGCAGTACTTC.